Sequencing of this TCR beta chain was carried out in a study of T cells after yellow fever vaccination. This clonotype was detected only a few times. This CDR3 contains 18 residues. TCRdb fed the 5' RACE reads into MiXCR, producing one record per CDR3 protein. The sample contains under 50,000 distinct CDR3 sequences, more than 6% of which appear only once. The input for sequencing was PBMCs, either bulk or a sorted T-cell subset (CD4+, CD8+, memory, or dextramer-sorted; not recorded which), taken 45 days after the yellow fever booster vaccination. The TCR originated in a man aged 25-40 years who received the YFV17D yellow fever vaccine. The rearrangement joins TRBV12-2 to TRBJ2-7; the listed D gene, TRBD2, was not tested against the DNA. TRBV12-2 is shown as a pseudogene. CDR3 protein: CASRLVSLAGCLGDEQYF. The CDR3 DNA reads as TGTGCAAGTCGCTTAGTTAGTCTAGCGGGTTGCTTGGGGGACGAGCAGTACTTC.